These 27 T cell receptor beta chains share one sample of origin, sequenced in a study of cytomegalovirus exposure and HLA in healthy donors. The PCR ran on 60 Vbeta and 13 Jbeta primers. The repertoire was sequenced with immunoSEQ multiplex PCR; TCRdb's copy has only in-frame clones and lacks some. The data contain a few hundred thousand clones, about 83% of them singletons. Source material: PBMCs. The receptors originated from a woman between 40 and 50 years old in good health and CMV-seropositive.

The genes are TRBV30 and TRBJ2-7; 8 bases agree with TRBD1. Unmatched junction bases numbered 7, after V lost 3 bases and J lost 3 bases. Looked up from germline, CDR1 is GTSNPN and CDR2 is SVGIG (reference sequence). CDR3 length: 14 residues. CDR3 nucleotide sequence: TGTGCCTGGAGCCAGGGACAGGCCGTCTACGAGCAGTACTTC. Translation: CAWSQGQAVYEQYF.

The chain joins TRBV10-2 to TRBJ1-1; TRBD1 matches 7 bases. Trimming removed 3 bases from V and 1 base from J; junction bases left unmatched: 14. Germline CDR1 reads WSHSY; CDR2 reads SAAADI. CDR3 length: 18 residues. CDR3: CASSDPTGVGAQNTEAFF. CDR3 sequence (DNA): TGCGCCAGCAGTGACCCCACAGGGGTGGGAGCACAGAACACTGAAGCTTTCTTT.

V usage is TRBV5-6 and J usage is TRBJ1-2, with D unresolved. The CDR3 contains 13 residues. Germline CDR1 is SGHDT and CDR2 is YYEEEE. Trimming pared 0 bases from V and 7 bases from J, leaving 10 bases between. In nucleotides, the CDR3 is TGTGCCAGCAGCTTGGCCGCGAGCTCTGGCTACACCTTC. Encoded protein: CASSLAASSGYTF.

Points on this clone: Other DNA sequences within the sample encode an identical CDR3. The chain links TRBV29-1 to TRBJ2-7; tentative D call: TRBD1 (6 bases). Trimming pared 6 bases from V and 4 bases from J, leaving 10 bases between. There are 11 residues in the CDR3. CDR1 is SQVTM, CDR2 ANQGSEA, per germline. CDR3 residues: CSVETGYEQYF. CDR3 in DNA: TGCAGCGTAGAGACAGGTTACGAGCAGTACTTC.

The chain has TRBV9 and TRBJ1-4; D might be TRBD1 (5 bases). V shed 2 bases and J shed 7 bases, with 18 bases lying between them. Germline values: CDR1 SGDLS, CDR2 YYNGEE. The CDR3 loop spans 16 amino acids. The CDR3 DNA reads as TGTGCCAGCAGCGTGGCCGACATTAGGGGTAGTGAAAAACTGTTTTTT. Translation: CASSVADIRGSEKLFF.

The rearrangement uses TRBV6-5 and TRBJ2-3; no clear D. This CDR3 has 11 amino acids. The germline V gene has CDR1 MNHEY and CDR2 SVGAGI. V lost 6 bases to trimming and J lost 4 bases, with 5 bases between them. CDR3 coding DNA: TGTGCCAGCAGGGGCGCAGATACGCAGTATTTT. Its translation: CASRGADTQYF.

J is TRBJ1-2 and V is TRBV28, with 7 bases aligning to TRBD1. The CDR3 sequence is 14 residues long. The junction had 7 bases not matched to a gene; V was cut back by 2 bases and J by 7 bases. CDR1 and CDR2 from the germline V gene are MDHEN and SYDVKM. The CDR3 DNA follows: TGTGCCAGCAGTTTAATAGGGGGCGCGATTGGCTACACCTTC. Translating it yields CASSLIGGAIGYTF.

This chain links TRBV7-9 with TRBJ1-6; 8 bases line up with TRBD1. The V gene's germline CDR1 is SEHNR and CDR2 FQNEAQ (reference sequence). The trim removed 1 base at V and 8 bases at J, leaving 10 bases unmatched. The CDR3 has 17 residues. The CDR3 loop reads CASSLGRQGRLDSPLHF. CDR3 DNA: TGTGCCAGCAGCTTAGGAAGACAGGGGCGACTGGATTCACCCCTCCACTTT.

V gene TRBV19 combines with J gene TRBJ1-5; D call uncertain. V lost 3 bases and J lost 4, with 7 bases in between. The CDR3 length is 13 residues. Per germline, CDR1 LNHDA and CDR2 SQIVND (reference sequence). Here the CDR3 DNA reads TGTGCCAGTAGTATTGTCAGGAATCAGCCCCAGCATTTT. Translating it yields CASSIVRNQPQHF.

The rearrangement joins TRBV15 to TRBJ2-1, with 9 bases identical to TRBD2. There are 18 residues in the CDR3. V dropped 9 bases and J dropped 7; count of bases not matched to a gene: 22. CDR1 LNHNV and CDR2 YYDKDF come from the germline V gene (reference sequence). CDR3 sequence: CATKPLASASGISNEQFF. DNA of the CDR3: TGTGCCACAAAACCATTAGCCTCCGCTAGCGGGATTTCTAATGAGCAGTTCTTC.

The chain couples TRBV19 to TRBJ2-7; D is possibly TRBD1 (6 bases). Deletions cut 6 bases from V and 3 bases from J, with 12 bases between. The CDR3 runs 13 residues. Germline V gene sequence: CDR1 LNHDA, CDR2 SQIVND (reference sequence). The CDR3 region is CASSLTGLYEQYF. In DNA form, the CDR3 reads TGTGCCAGTAGCCTGACAGGACTCTACGAGCAGTACTTC.

The CDR3 here is CSVENLSGYNEQFF. In nucleotides, the CDR3 is TGCAGCGTTGAGAATCTGAGCGGCTACAATGAGCAGTTCTTC. The chain employs TRBV29-1 and TRBJ2-1; tentative D call: TRBD2 (5 bases). Germline-derived CDR1 and CDR2 are SQVTM and ANQGSEA. The length of the CDR3 is 14 residues. Trimming removed 3 bases at V and 3 bases at J, with 12 bases between.

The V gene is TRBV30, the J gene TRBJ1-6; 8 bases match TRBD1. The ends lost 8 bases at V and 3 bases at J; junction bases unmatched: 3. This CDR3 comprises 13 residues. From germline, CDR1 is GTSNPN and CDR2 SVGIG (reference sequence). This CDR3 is CARGTGYNSPLHF. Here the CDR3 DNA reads TGTGCCAGAGGGACAGGCTATAATTCACCCCTCCACTTT.

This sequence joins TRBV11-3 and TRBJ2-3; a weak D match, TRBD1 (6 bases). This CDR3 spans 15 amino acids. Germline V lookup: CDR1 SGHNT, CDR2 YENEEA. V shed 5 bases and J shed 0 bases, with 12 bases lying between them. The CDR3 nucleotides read TGTGCCAGCAGCCGTCGGACAGCTAGCACAGATACGCAGTATTTT. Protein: CASSRRTASTDTQYF. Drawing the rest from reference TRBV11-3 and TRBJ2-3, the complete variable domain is EAGVVQSPRYKIIEKKQPVAFWCNPISGHNTLYWYLQNLGQGPELLIRYENEEAVDDSQLPKDRFSAERLKGVDSTLKIQPAELGDSAVYLCASSRRTASTDTQYFGPGTRLTVL.

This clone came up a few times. The CDR3 region is CASSVDRGVRNTIYF. CDR3 coding DNA: TGTGCCAGCAGTGTAGACAGGGGCGTCAGAAACACCATATATTTT. The gene calls are TRBV2 and TRBJ1-3; the match to TRBD1 covers 8 bases. Germline V gene sequence: CDR1 SNHLY, CDR2 FYNNEI. CDR3 size: 15 residues. V lost 4 bases, J lost 5 bases, and 7 bases stayed unmatched. The whole variable domain, remainder taken from reference TRBV2 and TRBJ1-3, is EPEVTQTPSHQVTQMGQEVILRCVPISNHLYFYWYRQILGQKVEFLVSFYNNEISEKSEIFDDQFSVERPDGSNFTLKIRSTKLEDSAMYFCASSVDRGVRNTIYFGEGSWLTVV.

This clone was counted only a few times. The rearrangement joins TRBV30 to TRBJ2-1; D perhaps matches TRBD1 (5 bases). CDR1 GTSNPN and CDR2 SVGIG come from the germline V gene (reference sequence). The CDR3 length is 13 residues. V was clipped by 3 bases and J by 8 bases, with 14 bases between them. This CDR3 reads CAWRLGSRDEQFF. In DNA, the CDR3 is TGTGCCTGGAGGCTAGGAAGCAGGGATGAGCAGTTCTTC.

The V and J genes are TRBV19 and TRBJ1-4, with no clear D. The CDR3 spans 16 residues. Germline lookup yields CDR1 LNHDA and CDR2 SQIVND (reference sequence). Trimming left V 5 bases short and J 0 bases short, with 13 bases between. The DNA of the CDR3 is TGTGCCAGTAGTTTCGCCTTAGCCGCAACTAATGAAAAACTGTTTTTT. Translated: CASSFALAATNEKLFF.

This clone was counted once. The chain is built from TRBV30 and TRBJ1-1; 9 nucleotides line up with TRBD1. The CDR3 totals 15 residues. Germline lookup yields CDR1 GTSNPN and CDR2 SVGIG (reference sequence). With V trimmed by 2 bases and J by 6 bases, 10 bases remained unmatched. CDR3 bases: TGTGCCTGGAGTAAAACAGGGGGCGAGATTTCTGAAGCTTTCTTT. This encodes CAWSKTGGEISEAFF.

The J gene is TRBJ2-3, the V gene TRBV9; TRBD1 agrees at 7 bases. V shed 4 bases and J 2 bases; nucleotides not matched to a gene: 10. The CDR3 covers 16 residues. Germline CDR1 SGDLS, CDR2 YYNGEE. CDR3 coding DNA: TGTGCCAGCAGCCCAGGGGGTGGCAGTTACACAGATACGCAGTATTTT. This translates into CASSPGGGSYTDTQYF.

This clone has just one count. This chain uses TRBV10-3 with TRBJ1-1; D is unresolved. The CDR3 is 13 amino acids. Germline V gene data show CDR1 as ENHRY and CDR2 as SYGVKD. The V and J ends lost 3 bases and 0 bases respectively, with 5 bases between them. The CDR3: CAISDTLNTEAFF. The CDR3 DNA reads TGTGCCATCAGTGACACTCTGAACACTGAAGCTTTCTTT.

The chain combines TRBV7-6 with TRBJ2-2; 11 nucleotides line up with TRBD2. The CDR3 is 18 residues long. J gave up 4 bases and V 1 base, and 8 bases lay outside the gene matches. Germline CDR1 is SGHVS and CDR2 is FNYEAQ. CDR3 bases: TGTGCCAGCAGCTTAGTATTGAGTAGCGGGAGGGCCACCGGGGAGCTGTTTTTT. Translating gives CASSLVLSSGRATGELFF.

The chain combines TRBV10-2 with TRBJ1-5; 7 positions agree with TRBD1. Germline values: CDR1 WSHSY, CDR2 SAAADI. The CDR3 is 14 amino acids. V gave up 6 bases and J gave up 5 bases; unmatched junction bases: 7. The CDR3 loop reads CASSGRGADQPQHF. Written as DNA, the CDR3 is TGCGCCAGCAGCGGCAGGGGGGCCGATCAGCCCCAGCATTTT.

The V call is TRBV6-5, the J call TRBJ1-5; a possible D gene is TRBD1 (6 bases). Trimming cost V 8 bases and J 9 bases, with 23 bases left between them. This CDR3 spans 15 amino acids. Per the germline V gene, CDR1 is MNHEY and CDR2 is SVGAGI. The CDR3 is CASGITGLGRGPQHF. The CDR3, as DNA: TGTGCCAGCGGAATCACAGGGCTGGGCCGAGGGCCCCAGCATTTT.

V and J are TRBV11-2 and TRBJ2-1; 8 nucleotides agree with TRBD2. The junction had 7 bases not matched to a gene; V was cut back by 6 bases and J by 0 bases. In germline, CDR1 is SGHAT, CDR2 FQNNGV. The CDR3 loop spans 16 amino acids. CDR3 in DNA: TGTGCCAGCAGACCCATAGCGGGGCCCTCCTACAATGAGCAGTTCTTC. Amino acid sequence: CASRPIAGPSYNEQFF.

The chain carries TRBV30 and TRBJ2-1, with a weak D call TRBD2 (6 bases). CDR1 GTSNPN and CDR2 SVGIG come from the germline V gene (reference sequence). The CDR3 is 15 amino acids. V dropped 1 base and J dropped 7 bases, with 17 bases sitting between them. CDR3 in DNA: TGTGCCTGGAGTGCCTACGGGAGTAAGGGGAATGAGCAGTTCTTC. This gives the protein CAWSAYGSKGNEQFF.

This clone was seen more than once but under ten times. CDR3 DNA sequence: TGCGCCAGCAGCCAAGACAGGGAAGTCCAAGAGACCCAGTACTTC. This translates into CASSQDREVQETQYF. The chain recombines TRBV4-1 with TRBJ2-5; possibly TRBD1 for D (5 bases). Germline V lookup: CDR1 MGHRA, CDR2 YSYEKL. CDR3 length equals 15 residues. V dropped 0 bases and J dropped 1 base, with 9 bases sitting between them.

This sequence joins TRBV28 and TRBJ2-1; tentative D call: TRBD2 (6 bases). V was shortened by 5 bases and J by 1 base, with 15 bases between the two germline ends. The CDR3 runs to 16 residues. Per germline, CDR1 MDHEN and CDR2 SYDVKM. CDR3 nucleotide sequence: TGTGCCAGCAGTCCTCGGGGTAGCGGTTCCTACAATGAGCAGTTCTTC. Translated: CASSPRGSGSYNEQFF.